The 25 T cell receptor beta chains presented below share a single source sample, sequenced in a study of blood T cell repertoires in COVID-19. The repertoire was sequenced with immunoSEQ multiplex PCR; TCRdb's copy has only in-frame clones and lacks some. In the table there are tens of thousands of clones, about 84% of which are singletons. Sequencing was performed on peripheral blood. Source of these receptors: a human donor in a cohort sampled during active COVID-19.

This clone was seen just once. V is TRBV18 and J is TRBJ2-3; no clear D. Trimming pared 1 base from V and 6 bases from J, leaving 14 bases between. Germline assignment: CDR1 KGHSH and CDR2 LQKENI. The CDR3 is made up of 15 amino acids. The CDR3 loop is CASSPLSGLRDTQYF. In nucleotides, the CDR3 is TGTGCCAGCTCACCACTTTCAGGCCTACGTGATACGCAGTATTTT.

V gene TRBV27 combines with J gene TRBJ1-5, with TRBD1 as a possible D gene (5 bases). The germline gives CDR1 MNHEY, CDR2 SMNVEV (reference sequence). V lost 6 bases and J lost 0, with 15 bases in between. The CDR3 runs 16 residues. Written as DNA, the CDR3 is TGTGCCAGCAGCCGCGACGGGGGATATAGCAATCAGCCCCAGCATTTT. Encoded protein: CASSRDGGYSNQPQHF.

In this sample, this clone turned up once. This chain connects TRBV4-1 to TRBJ2-2, with TRBD1 identical over 8 bases. Germline V CDR1 and CDR2: MGHRA, YSYEKL. The CDR3 is made up of 16 amino acids. The ends lost 3 bases at V and 4 bases at J; junction bases unmatched: 7. The CDR3, as DNA: TGCGCCAGCAGCCAGTTGACAGGGGCAGTCACCGGGGAGCTGTTTTTT. Protein: CASSQLTGAVTGELFF.

The chain joins TRBV6-4 to TRBJ1-4; the match to TRBD1 covers 10 bases. The CDR3 covers 17 residues. CDR1 and CDR2 from the germline V gene are MRHNA and SNTAGT. With V trimmed by 4 bases and J by 7 bases, 12 bases remained unmatched. CDR3 bases: TGTGCCAGCAGTGGCCCCCCACGACAGGGGGCTGGTGAAAAACTGTTTTTT. As protein: CASSGPPRQGAGEKLFF.

The chain is built from TRBV18 and TRBJ2-5, with TRBD1 matching over 9 bases. The CDR3 length is 15 residues. The V gene's germline CDR1 is KGHSH and CDR2 LQKENI. After removal of 5 bases from V and 2 bases from J, the junction contained 6 bases not matched to a gene. CDR3 region: CASSLPGQGQETQYF. CDR3 coding DNA: TGTGCCAGCTCATTACCGGGACAGGGACAAGAGACCCAGTACTTC.

The V gene is TRBV5-8, the J gene TRBJ2-4; 8 nucleotides align to TRBD1. Germline values: CDR1 SGHTS, CDR2 YDEGEE. The CDR3 is made up of 16 amino acids. J gave up 0 bases and V 0 bases, and 2 bases lay outside the gene matches. The CDR3 sequence: CASSLGTGIAKNIQYF. The CDR3 bases are TGTGCCAGCAGCTTGGGGACAGGGATAGCCAAAAACATTCAGTACTTC.

V gene TRBV2 combines with J gene TRBJ1-4; no firm D call. The CDR3 has 13 residues. Trimming pared 8 bases from V and 7 bases from J, leaving 14 bases between. Germline loops: CDR1 SNHLY, CDR2 FYNNEI. CDR3 sequence (DNA): TGTGCCAGCCTAACTCAGGTCCCTGAAAAACTGTTTTTT. It specifies CASLTQVPEKLFF.

This clone has only a few counts. V usage is TRBV7-8 and J usage is TRBJ2-5; 7 bases align to TRBD2. The germline gives CDR1 SGHVS, CDR2 FQNEAQ. The CDR3 covers 16 residues. J gave up 2 bases and V 2 bases, and 8 bases lay outside the gene matches. DNA of the CDR3: TGTGCCAGCAGCTTAAGAGCGGGACCCGTACAAGAGACCCAGTACTTC. Translation gives CASSLRAGPVQETQYF.

This rearrangement joins TRBV7-2 to TRBJ2-5; weak D call: TRBD1 (6 bases). Trimming pared 1 base from V and 6 bases from J, leaving 15 bases between. The CDR3 runs to 15 residues. Germline V gene data show CDR1 as SGHTA and CDR2 as FQGNSA. CDR3: CASSLGVQGFQTQYF. CDR3 bases: TGTGCCAGCAGCTTAGGGGTACAGGGCTTCCAGACCCAGTACTTC. Looking up the rest from reference TRBV7-2 and TRBJ2-5 gives the full variable domain: GAGVSQSPSNKVTEKGKDVELRCDPISGHTALYWYRQSLGQGLEFLIYFQGNSAPDKSGLPSDRFSAERTGGSVSTLTIQRTQQEDSAVYLCASSLGVQGFQTQYFGPGTRLLVL.

The genes are TRBV30 and TRBJ1-2; D not resolved. The CDR3 is 13 amino acids. Trimming cost V 3 bases and J 2 bases, with 10 bases left between them. Germline V gives CDR1 GTSNPN, CDR2 SVGIG (reference sequence). In nucleotides, the CDR3 is TGTGCCTGGAGGAGGGCCTACAACTATGGCTACACCTTC. Its translation: CAWRRAYNYGYTF.

The chain links TRBV9 to TRBJ2-1; no clear D. CDR1 is SGDLS and CDR2 is YYNGEE in the germline V gene. There are 16 residues in the CDR3. Between the trimmed V and J ends, which lost 0 bases and 4 bases, there was a span of 14 bases. CDR3 coding DNA: TGTGCCAGCAGCGTAGATCGGCTAGTGGGTTACAATGAGCAGTTCTTC. Its translation is CASSVDRLVGYNEQFF.

The chain combines TRBV5-4 with TRBJ2-5; TRBD2 matches 8 bases. V dropped 2 bases and J dropped 4; count of bases not matched to a gene: 10. This CDR3 spans 16 amino acids. The germline CDR1 and CDR2 sequences are SGHNT and YYREEE (reference sequence). CDR3 in DNA: TGTGCCAGCAGCTTTTCTATCTTGGCGGGAGGAGAGACCCAGTACTTC. Translation: CASSFSILAGGETQYF.

The chain is built from TRBV29-1 and TRBJ2-5; 9 nucleotides match TRBD1. From germline, CDR1 is SQVTM and CDR2 ANQGSEA. The CDR3 contains 12 residues. With V trimmed by 7 bases and J by 2 bases, 2 bases remained unmatched. The CDR3 DNA sequence: TGCAGCGCAGGACAGGGGCAAGAGACCCAGTACTTC. Translating gives CSAGQGQETQYF.

The chain is built from TRBV21-1 and TRBJ2-3; the table assigns TRBD2, which was not confirmed against the DNA. TRBV21-1 is a listed pseudogene. This CDR3 is 17 amino acids long. The CDR3: CASSKALSARPTDTQYF. CDR3 nucleotides: TGTGCCAGCAGCAAAGCGCTTTCGGCTAGACCCACAGATACGCAGTATTTT.

The chain recombines TRBV29-1 with TRBJ2-5, with 10 bases lining up with TRBD1. V was pared by 6 bases and J by 5 bases, with 3 bases of the junction left unmatched. The germline V gene has CDR1 SQVTM and CDR2 ANQGSEA. This CDR3 comprises 12 residues. In nucleotides, the CDR3 is TGCAGCGTGACAGGGGGCCGGGAGACCCAGTACTTC. As protein: CSVTGGRETQYF. Full variable domain (rest looked up from reference TRBV29-1 and TRBJ2-5): SAVISQKPSRDICQRGTSLTIQCQVDSQVTMMFWYRQQPGQSLTLIATANQGSEATYESGFVIDKFPISRPNLTFSTLTVSNMSPEDSSIYLCSVTGGRETQYFGPGTRLLVL.

This clone was counted once. V is TRBV5-1 and J is TRBJ2-3; 13 bases map to TRBD2. Germline lookup yields CDR1 SGHRS and CDR2 YFSETQ. CDR3 size: 15 residues. The ends lost 1 base at V and 6 bases at J; junction bases unmatched: 2. The CDR3 loop is CASSLTSGRVDTQYF. The CDR3 DNA is TGCGCCAGCAGCTTGACTAGCGGGAGGGTGGATACGCAGTATTTT.

The gene calls are TRBV25-1 and TRBJ1-1; D is possibly TRBD1 (6 bases). CDR3 length equals 12 residues. Germline V gene sequence: CDR1 MGHDK, CDR2 SYGVNS. V was clipped by 6 bases and J by 8 bases, with 13 bases between them. This chain's CDR3 is CASRSQGGEAFF. CDR3 nucleotides: TGTGCCAGCAGATCACAGGGTGGGGAAGCTTTCTTT.

The chain carries TRBV6-5 and TRBJ2-7; D is perhaps TRBD1 (5 bases). Germline CDR1 reads MNHEY; CDR2 reads SVGAGI. The CDR3 loop spans 14 amino acids. V was cut by 5 bases and J by 2 bases, with 13 bases left in between. This chain's CDR3 is CASSPTDFPYEQYF. CDR3 nucleotide sequence: TGTGCCAGCAGTCCGACAGATTTCCCCTACGAGCAGTACTTC.

This clone showed up just once. This chain connects TRBV27 to TRBJ2-5; D possibly corresponds to TRBD2 (5 bases). Germline V gives CDR1 MNHEY, CDR2 SMNVEV (reference sequence). The CDR3 sequence is 14 residues long. The V end was cut by 6 bases, the J end by 5 bases, with 16 bases between. CDR3 amino acids: CASRDRTPAETQYF. Written as DNA, the CDR3 is TGTGCCAGCAGAGACCGGACTCCCGCGGAGACCCAGTACTTC.

V gene TRBV30 combines with J gene TRBJ1-5; 8 positions agree with TRBD1. CDR3 length: 14 residues. The V gene end was trimmed by 2 bases and the J gene end by 2 bases; junction bases not matched to a gene: 2. CDR1 and CDR2 from the germline V gene are GTSNPN and SVGIG (reference sequence). This CDR3 is CAWSTGQGNQPQHF. CDR3 DNA: TGTGCCTGGAGTACGGGACAGGGCAATCAGCCCCAGCATTTT.

The chain links TRBV28 to TRBJ2-2, with a weak D call TRBD2 (6 bases). V lost 2 bases to trimming and J lost 0 bases, with 19 bases between them. The germline gives CDR1 MDHEN, CDR2 SYDVKM. This CDR3 region has 19 residues. CDR3 sequence reads: CASSLDTVYGGANTGELFF. CDR3 bases: TGTGCCAGCAGTTTAGACACCGTCTACGGGGGAGCGAACACCGGGGAGCTGTTTTTT.

This clone appeared a few times. The chain couples TRBV27 to TRBJ2-5; D uncertain. CDR1 MNHEY and CDR2 SMNVEV come from the germline V gene (reference sequence). The CDR3 has 12 residues. Between the trimmed V and J ends, which lost 6 bases and 4 bases, there was a span of 9 bases. This CDR3 is CASSVFGETQYF. The CDR3 region has the DNA TGTGCCAGCAGCGTTTTCGGAGAGACCCAGTACTTC.

V and J are TRBV6-5 and TRBJ1-5; unclear D gene. CDR1 and CDR2 (germline): MNHEY, SVGAGI. This CDR3 is built from 13 residues. Between the trimmed V and J ends, which lost 2 bases and 6 bases, there was a span of 8 bases. The CDR3 here is CASSYQAGQPQHF. CDR3 DNA: TGTGCCAGCAGTTACCAGGCGGGTCAGCCCCAGCATTTT.

V usage is TRBV6-6 and J usage is TRBJ2-1, with 10 bases matching TRBD2. Germline trimming cut 6 bases from V and 1 base from J; bases unmatched to any gene: 3. CDR1 and CDR2 from the germline V gene are MNHNY and SVGAGI (reference sequence). The CDR3 consists of 15 residues. This CDR3 is CASSKLAGSYNEQFF. The CDR3 DNA sequence: TGTGCCAGCAGCAAACTAGCGGGATCCTACAATGAGCAGTTCTTC.

V gene TRBV18 combines with J gene TRBJ1-4; D might be TRBD1 (6 bases). Trimming stripped 2 bases from V and 0 bases from J, with 10 bases between. This CDR3 comprises 16 residues. The germline V gene encodes CDR1 KGHSH and CDR2 LQKENI. The CDR3 reads CASSPTGIATNEKLFF. CDR3 bases: TGTGCCAGCTCACCAACAGGGATTGCAACTAATGAAAAACTGTTTTTT.